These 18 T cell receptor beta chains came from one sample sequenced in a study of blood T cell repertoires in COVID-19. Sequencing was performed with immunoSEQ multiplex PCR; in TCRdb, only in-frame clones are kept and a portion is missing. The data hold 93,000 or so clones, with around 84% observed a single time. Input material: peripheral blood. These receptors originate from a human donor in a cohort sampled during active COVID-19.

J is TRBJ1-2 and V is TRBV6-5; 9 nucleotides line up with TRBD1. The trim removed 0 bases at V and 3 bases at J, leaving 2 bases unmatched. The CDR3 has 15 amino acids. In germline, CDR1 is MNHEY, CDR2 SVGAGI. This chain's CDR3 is CASSYSTGGHYGYTF. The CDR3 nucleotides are TGTGCCAGCAGTTACTCGACAGGGGGGCACTATGGCTACACCTTC.

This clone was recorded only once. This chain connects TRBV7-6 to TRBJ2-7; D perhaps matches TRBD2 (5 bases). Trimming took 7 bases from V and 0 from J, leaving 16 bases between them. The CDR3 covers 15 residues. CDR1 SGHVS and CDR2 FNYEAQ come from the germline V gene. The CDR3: CASIRDPEGSYEQYF. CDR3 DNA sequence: TGTGCCAGCATACGCGATCCAGAGGGCTCCTACGAGCAGTACTTC.

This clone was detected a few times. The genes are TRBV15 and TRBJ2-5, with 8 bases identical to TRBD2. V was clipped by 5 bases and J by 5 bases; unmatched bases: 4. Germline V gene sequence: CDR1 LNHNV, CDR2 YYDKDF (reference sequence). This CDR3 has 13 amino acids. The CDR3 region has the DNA TGTGCCACCAGCCCTATAGCGGGGGAGACCCAGTACTTC. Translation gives CATSPIAGETQYF.

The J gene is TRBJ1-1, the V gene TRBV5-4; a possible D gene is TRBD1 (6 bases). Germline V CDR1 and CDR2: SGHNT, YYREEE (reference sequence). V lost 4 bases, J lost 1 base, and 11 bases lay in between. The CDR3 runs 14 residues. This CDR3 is CASSRGTSNTEAFF. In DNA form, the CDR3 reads TGTGCCAGCAGCCGAGGGACATCGAACACTGAAGCTTTCTTT.

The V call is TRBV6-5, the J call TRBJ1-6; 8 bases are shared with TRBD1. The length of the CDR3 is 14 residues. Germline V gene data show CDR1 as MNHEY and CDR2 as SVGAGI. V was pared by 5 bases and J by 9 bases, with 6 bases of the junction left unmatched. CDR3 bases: TGTGCCAGCAGTAAGCAGGGGGCTGGTTCACCCCTCCACTTT. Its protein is CASSKQGAGSPLHF.

CDR3 amino acids: CASSPSGTGNTEAFF. The CDR3 region has the DNA TGTGCCAGCAGTCCATCCGGGACAGGGAACACTGAAGCTTTCTTT. The chain recombines TRBV6-5 with TRBJ1-1; 8 positions agree with TRBD1. V trimming: 5 bases; J trimming: 1 base; junction bases outside the gene matches: 6. CDR3 length equals 15 residues. CDR1 and CDR2 from the germline V gene are MNHEY and SVGAGI.

The CDR3 sequence is CASSPGVSYEQYF. The CDR3 DNA reads TGTGCCAGCAGTCCGGGAGTATCCTACGAGCAGTACTTC. The V gene is TRBV6-5, the J gene TRBJ2-7; TRBD2 might be the D (6 bases). CDR1 and CDR2 (germline): MNHEY, SVGAGI. CDR3 length: 13 amino acids. The V end lost 5 bases, the J end lost 1 base, and 9 bases lay between the germline ends.

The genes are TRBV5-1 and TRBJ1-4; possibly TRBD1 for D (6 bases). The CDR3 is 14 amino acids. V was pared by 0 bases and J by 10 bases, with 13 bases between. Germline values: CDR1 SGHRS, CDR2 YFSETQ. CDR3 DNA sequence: TGCGCCAGCAGCTTGGAACAGGGCGCCGGAAAACTGTTTTTT. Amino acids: CASSLEQGAGKLFF.

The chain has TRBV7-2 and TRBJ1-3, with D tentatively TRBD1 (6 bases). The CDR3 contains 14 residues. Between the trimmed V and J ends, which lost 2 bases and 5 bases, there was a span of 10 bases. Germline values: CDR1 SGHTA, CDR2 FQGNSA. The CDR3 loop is CASSLSQGRNTIYF. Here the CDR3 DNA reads TGTGCCAGCAGCTTATCACAGGGCAGAAACACCATATATTTT. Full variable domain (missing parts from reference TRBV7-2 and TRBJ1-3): GAGVSQSPSNKVTEKGKDVELRCDPISGHTALYWYRQSLGQGLEFLIYFQGNSAPDKSGLPSDRFSAERTGGSVSTLTIQRTQQEDSAVYLCASSLSQGRNTIYFGEGSWLTVV.

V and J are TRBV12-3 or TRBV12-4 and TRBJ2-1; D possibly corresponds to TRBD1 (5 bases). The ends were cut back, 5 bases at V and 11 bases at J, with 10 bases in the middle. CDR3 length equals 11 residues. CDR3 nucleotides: TGTGCCAGCAGTGCGGACAAAAAGCAGTTCTTC. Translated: CASSADKKQFF.

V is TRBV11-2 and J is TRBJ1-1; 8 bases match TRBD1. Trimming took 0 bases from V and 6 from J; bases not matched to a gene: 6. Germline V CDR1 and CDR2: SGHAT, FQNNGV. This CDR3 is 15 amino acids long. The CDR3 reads CASSLDPGGVAEAFF. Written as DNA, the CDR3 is TGTGCCAGCAGCTTAGATCCAGGGGGCGTCGCTGAAGCTTTCTTT.

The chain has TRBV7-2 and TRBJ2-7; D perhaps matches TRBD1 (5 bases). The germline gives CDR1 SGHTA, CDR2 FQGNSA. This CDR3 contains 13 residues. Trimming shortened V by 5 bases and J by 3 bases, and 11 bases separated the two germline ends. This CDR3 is CASSSLGVYEQYF. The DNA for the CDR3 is TGTGCCAGCAGCAGCTTAGGGGTCTACGAGCAGTACTTC. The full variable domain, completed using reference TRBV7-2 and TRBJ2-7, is GAGVSQSPSNKVTEKGKDVELRCDPISGHTALYWYRQSLGQGLEFLIYFQGNSAPDKSGLPSDRFSAERTGGSVSTLTIQRTQQEDSAVYLCASSSLGVYEQYFGPGTRLTVT.

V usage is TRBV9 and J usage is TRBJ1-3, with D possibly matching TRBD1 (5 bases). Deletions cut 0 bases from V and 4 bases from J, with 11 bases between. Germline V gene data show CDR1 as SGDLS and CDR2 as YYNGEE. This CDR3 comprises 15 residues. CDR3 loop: CASSVGRGSGNTIYF. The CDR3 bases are TGTGCCAGCAGCGTAGGAAGGGGTTCGGGAAACACCATATATTTT.

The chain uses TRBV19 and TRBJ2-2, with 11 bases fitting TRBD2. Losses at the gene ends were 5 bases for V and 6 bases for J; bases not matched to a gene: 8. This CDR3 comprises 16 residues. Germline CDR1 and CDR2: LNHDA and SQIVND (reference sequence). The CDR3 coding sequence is TGTGCCAGTAGTGCACGCCTAGCGGGGGGAGCCGGGGAGCTGTTTTTT. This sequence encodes CASSARLAGGAGELFF.

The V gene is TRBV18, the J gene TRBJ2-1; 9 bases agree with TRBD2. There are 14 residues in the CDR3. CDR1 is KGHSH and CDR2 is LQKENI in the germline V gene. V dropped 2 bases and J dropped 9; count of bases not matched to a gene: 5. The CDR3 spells CASSPGTSFIEQFF. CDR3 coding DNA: TGTGCCAGCTCACCAGGGACTAGCTTTATTGAGCAGTTCTTC.

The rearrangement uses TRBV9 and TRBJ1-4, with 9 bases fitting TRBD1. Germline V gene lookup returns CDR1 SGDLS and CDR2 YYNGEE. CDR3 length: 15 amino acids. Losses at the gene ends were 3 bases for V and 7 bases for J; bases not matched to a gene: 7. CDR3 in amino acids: CASSDWTGVGEKLFF. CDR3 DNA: TGTGCCAGCAGCGACTGGACAGGGGTGGGTGAAAAACTGTTTTTT.

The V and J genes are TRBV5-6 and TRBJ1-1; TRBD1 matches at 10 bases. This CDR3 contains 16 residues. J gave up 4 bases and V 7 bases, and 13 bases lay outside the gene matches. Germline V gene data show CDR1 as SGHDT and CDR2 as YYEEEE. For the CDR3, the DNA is TGTGCCAGCCGGCCGACAGGGGGCATTGGAGGCACTGAAGCTTTCTTT. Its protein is CASRPTGGIGGTEAFF.

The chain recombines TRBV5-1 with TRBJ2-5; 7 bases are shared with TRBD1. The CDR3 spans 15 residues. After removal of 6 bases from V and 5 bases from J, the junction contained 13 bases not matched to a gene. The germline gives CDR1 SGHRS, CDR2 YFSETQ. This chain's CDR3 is CASTLLDRSVETQYF. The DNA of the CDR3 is TGCGCCAGCACTTTACTGGACAGGTCTGTTGAGACCCAGTACTTC.